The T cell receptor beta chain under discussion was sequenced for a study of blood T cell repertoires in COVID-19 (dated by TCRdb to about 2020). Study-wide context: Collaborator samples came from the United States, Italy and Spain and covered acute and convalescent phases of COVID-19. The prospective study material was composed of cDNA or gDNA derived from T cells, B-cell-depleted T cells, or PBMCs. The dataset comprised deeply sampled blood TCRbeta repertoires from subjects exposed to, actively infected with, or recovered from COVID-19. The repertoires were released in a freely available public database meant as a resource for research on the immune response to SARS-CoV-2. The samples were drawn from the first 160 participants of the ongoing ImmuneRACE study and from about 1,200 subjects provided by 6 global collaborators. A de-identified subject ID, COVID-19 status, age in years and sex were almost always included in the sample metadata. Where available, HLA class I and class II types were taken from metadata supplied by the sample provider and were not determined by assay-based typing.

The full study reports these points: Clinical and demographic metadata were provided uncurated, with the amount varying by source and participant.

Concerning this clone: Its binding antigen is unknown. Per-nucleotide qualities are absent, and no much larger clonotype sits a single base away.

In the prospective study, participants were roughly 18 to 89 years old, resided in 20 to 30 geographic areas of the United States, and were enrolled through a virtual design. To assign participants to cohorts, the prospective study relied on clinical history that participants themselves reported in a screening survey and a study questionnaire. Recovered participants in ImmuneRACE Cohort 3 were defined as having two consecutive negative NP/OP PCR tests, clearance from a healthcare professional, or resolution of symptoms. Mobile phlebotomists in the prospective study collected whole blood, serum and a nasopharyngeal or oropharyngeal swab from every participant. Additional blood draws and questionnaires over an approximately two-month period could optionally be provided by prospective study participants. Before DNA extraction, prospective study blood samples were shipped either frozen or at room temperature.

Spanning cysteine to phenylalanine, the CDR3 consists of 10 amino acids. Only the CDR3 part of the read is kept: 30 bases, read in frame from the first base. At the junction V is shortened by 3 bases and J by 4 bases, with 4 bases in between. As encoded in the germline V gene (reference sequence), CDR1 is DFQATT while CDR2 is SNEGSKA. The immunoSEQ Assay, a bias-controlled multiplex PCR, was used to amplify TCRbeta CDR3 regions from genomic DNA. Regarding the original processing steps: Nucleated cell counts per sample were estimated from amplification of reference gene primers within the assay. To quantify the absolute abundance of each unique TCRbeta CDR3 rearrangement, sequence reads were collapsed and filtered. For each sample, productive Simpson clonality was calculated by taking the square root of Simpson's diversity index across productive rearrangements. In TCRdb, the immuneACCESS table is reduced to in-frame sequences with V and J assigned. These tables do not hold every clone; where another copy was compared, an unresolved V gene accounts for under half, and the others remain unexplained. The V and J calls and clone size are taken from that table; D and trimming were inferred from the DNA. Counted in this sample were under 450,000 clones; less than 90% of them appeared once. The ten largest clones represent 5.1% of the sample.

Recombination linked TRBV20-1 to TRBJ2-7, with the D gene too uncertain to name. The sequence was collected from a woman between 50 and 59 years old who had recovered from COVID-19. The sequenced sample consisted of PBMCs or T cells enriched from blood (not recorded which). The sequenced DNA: TGCAGTGCTAGTGCTTACGAGCAGTACTTC. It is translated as CSASAYEQYF.